This T cell receptor (beta chain) was found in a study of regulatory T cells in long-lasting Graves disease. Findings and caveats of the study: Shared public clonotypes totalled approximately 3,000 in persistent patients, compared with roughly 970 in new patients.

V was clipped by 8 bases and J by 6 bases; unmatched bases: 16. The CDR3 has 16 amino acids. The germline CDR1 and CDR2 sequences are LNHDA and SQIVND (reference sequence). Time point: newly diagnosed GD, antithyroid drugs for less than 3 months. Researchers made the TCR library from RNA that was extracted from PBMCs. Assembly of TCR beta libraries relied on iRepertoire HTBI primers together with Arm-PCR of CDR3 regions. TCRdb called the multiplex PCR reads again in MiXCR, with one record for every CDR3 protein. There are approximately 400,000 distinct CDR3 sequences in the sample; 15% occur only once, and over 15% lies in the top ten. This clonotype was detected only a few times. Its antigen remains unknown. These data also featured in a second study, about T cells in Graves' hyperthyroidism and ophthalmopathy. That source notes: For the diagnoses, clinical symptoms, serum thyroxine and TRAb, thyroid ultrasound and orbital computed tomography were used. Researchers ran a first-round RT-PCR on the TCR CDR3 using the HTBI primer set. In the blood, most expanded thyroid clonotypes above 0.001 appeared as well.

Sample: peripheral blood mononuclear cells (PBMCs), taken at new diagnosis, from a patient treated with antithyroid drugs. This sequence was found in a young woman with Graves disease. This sequence joins TRBV19 and TRBJ2-3; 8 bases fit TRBD2. CDR3 DNA: TGTGCCAGTCTAACCCCTACGGGAGGGCCCGGGGATACGCAGTATTTT. Encoded protein: CASLTPTGGPGDTQYF.